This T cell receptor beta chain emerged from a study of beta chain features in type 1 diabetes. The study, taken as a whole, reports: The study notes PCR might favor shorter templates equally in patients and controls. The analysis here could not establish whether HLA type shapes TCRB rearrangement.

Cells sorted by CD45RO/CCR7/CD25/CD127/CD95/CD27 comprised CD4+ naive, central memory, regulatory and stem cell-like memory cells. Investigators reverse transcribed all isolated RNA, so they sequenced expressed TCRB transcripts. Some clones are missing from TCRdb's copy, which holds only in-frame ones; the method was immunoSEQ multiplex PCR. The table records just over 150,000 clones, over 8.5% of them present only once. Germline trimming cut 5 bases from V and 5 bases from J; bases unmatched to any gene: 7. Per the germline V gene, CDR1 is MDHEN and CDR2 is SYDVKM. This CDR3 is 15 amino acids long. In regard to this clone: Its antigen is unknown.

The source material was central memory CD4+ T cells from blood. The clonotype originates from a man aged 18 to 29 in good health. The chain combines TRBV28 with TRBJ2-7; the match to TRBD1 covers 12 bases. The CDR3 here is CASSGGGQGAHEQYF. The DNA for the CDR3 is TGTGCCAGCAGTGGCGGGGGACAGGGGGCCCACGAGCAGTACTTC. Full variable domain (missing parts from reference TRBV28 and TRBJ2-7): DVKVTQSSRYLVKRTGEKVFLECVQDMDHENMFWYRQDPGLGLRLIYFSYDVKMKEKGDIPEGYSVSREKKERFSLILESASTNQTSMYLCASSGGGQGAHEQYFGPGTRLTVT.